Below are 27 T cell receptor beta chains sequenced from a single sample in a study of CD8 T cells in Susac syndrome. Random hexamers were used to reverse transcribe roughly 0.5 to 1 ug of RNA. TCRdb ran MiXCR on the immunoSEQ multiplex PCR reads and lists one entry per CDR3 protein. Of some 130,000 distinct CDR3 sequences in the sample, over 90% were seen once. The specimen was CD8+ T cells from PBMCs. These receptors were obtained from a human donor with Susac syndrome.

The genes are TRBV18 and TRBJ2-1, with 10 nucleotides matching TRBD2. There are 15 residues in the CDR3. Unmatched junction bases numbered 6, after V lost 3 bases and J lost 7 bases. CDR1 KGHSH and CDR2 LQKENI come from the germline V gene. The CDR3 DNA reads TGTGCCAGCTCACCCCCTAGCGGGAGTGGGAATGAGCAGTTCTTC. This translates into CASSPPSGSGNEQFF.

The rearrangement uses TRBV10-3 and TRBJ1-1; the D is unclear. Trimming cost V 6 bases and J 0 bases, with 20 bases left between them. CDR1 is ENHRY and CDR2 is SYGVKD in the germline V gene. This CDR3 is built from 17 residues. For the CDR3, the DNA is TGTGCCATCAGGGAAGTGAGGGCGGGAAACATGAACACTGAAGCTTTCTTT. It is translated as CAIREVRAGNMNTEAFF.

The chain joins TRBV4-2 to TRBJ2-2, with D unclear. The CDR3 contains 16 residues. The V end was cut by 4 bases, the J end by 2 bases, with 14 bases between. Looked up from germline, CDR1 is LGHNA and CDR2 is YNFKEQ. For the CDR3, the DNA is TGTGCCAGCAGCCTTCTAAAGCCCACAAACACCGGGGAGCTGTTTTTT. It codes for CASSLLKPTNTGELFF.

The chain recombines TRBV4-1 with TRBJ1-5, with D hard to call. The V end lost 6 bases, the J end lost 0 bases, and 12 bases lay between the germline ends. The CDR3 spans 15 residues. Germline-derived CDR1 and CDR2 are MGHRA and YSYEKL. The CDR3 loop reads CASSPTIDSNQPQHF. DNA for the CDR3: TGCGCCAGCAGTCCTACCATAGATAGCAATCAGCCCCAGCATTTT.

This chain uses TRBV13 with TRBJ2-7; possible D gene TRBD1, 5 bases. Trimming pared 2 bases from V and 3 bases from J, leaving 11 bases between. The CDR3 extends over 14 amino acids. Germline-derived CDR1 and CDR2 are PRHDT and FYEKMQ (reference sequence). The CDR3 coding sequence is TGTGCCAGCAGCTTAAGCAGGGATAGCTACGAGCAGTACTTC. This translates into CASSLSRDSYEQYF.

The chain recombines TRBV28 with TRBJ2-3; 7 bases are a match to TRBD1. In germline, CDR1 is MDHEN, CDR2 SYDVKM. The CDR3 covers 14 residues. Unmatched junction bases numbered 2, after V lost 3 bases and J lost 2 bases. The CDR3 nucleotides read TGTGCCAGCAGTTTCGACAGGGACACAGATACGCAGTATTTT. It codes for CASSFDRDTDTQYF.

The V call is TRBV4-1, the J call TRBJ1-2, with 7 bases that match TRBD1. The J segment lost 2 bases and the V segment lost 4 bases, leaving 4 bases of the junction unmatched. The CDR3 spans 14 residues. Germline values: CDR1 MGHRA, CDR2 YSYEKL. The CDR3 is CASSRAGGNYGYTF. DNA of the CDR3: TGCGCCAGCAGCCGCGCAGGGGGAAACTATGGCTACACCTTC.

The chain employs TRBV9 and TRBJ1-5; unclear D gene. Trimming cost V 0 bases and J 6 bases, with 10 bases left between them. The germline V gene encodes CDR1 SGDLS and CDR2 YYNGEE. The CDR3 sequence is 14 residues long. The CDR3 nucleotides are TGTGCCAGCAGCGTAGGGTACCAAGGTCAGCCCCAGCATTTT. Translation gives CASSVGYQGQPQHF.

The chain carries TRBV30 and TRBJ1-2, with 7 bases matching TRBD1. The CDR3 consists of 13 residues. Looked up from germline, CDR1 is GTSNPN and CDR2 is SVGIG (reference sequence). DNA of the CDR3: TGTGCTAATGCAGGGGGTAGGAACTATGGCTACACCTTC. Residues: CANAGGRNYGYTF.

The rearrangement uses TRBV12-3 or TRBV12-4 and TRBJ1-2; unclear D gene. The CDR3 sequence is 12 residues long. Trimming stripped 5 bases from V and 8 bases from J, with 12 bases between. The CDR3 region has the DNA TGTGCCAGCAGTGCCGTCCCTAGAGGCTACACCTTC. The encoded protein is CASSAVPRGYTF.

The chain links TRBV5-1 to TRBJ1-5; 8 bases match TRBD1. J lost 7 bases, V lost 1 base, and 7 bases had no gene match. The germline V gene encodes CDR1 SGHRS and CDR2 YFSETQ. This CDR3 region has 15 residues. CDR3 coding DNA: TGCGCCAGCAGCTTGCCGTACAGGGGGGGACAGCCCCAGCATTTT. Protein sequence: CASSLPYRGGQPQHF.

The genes are TRBV15 and TRBJ2-7, with 7 bases lining up with TRBD2. This CDR3 region has 15 residues. J was trimmed by 6 bases and V by 0 bases; bases with no gene match: 8. The germline CDR1 and CDR2 sequences are LNHNV and YYDKDF (reference sequence). This CDR3 reads CATSRDRASGGEQYF. In nucleotides, the CDR3 is TGTGCCACCAGCAGAGATCGGGCCTCGGGAGGCGAGCAGTACTTC.

This chain joins TRBV2 and TRBJ1-1, with D unresolved. The CDR3 totals 11 residues. The germline CDR1 and CDR2 sequences are SNHLY and FYNNEI. The V end was cut by 4 bases, the J end by 7 bases, with 7 bases between. CDR3 bases: TGTGCCAGCAGTGGGAGGGATGAAGCTTTCTTT. Protein: CASSGRDEAFF.

The rearrangement joins TRBV12-5 to TRBJ2-1; TRBD2 matches 9 bases. Germline V lookup: CDR1 LGHNT, CDR2 FRNRAP. Unmatched junction bases numbered 7, after V lost 6 bases and J lost 1 base. This CDR3 is built from 16 residues. CDR3 sequence reads: CASGQPSGISYNEQFF. CDR3 in DNA: TGTGCTAGTGGCCAACCTAGCGGGATTTCCTACAATGAGCAGTTCTTC.

Only one count was recorded for this clonotype. This chain joins TRBV5-1 and TRBJ2-7; 10 bases line up with TRBD1. This CDR3 has 14 residues. Per germline, CDR1 SGHRS and CDR2 YFSETQ. The junction had 5 bases not matched to a gene; V was cut back by 3 bases and J by 5 bases. This CDR3 reads CASSSGQGLDEQYF. In DNA, the CDR3 is TGCGCCAGCAGCTCGGGACAGGGGCTGGACGAGCAGTACTTC.

This sequence joins TRBV29-1 and TRBJ2-7, with D perhaps given as TRBD1 or TRBD2 (6 bases each). The CDR3 has 11 residues. CDR1 is SQVTM, CDR2 ANQGSEA, per germline. V shed 7 bases and J shed 2 bases, with 9 bases lying between them. DNA of the CDR3: TGCAGCGGCGGGACAACCTACGAGCAGTACTTC. It is translated as CSGGTTYEQYF.

This chain uses TRBV20-1 with TRBJ2-1; D call uncertain. Per germline, CDR1 DFQATT and CDR2 SNEGSKA (reference sequence). Trimming took 2 bases from V and 7 from J, leaving 9 bases between them. The CDR3 has 12 amino acids. The CDR3 DNA reads as TGCAGTGCTAGATACCCATTGAATGAGCAGTTCTTC. This gives the protein CSARYPLNEQFF.

V gene TRBV5-6 combines with J gene TRBJ1-1, with TRBD1 identical over 11 bases. This CDR3 comprises 16 residues. CDR1 is SGHDT, CDR2 YYEEEE, per germline. Unmatched junction bases numbered 8, after V lost 4 bases and J lost 3 bases. The CDR3 DNA follows: TGTGCCAGCAGCCACGGACAGGGGGCTGGTTACACTGAAGCTTTCTTT. This codes for CASSHGQGAGYTEAFF.

This rearrangement joins TRBV15 to TRBJ1-5; no clear D gene. The V end was cut by 4 bases, the J end by 4 bases, with 5 bases between. Germline CDR1 is LNHNV and CDR2 is YYDKDF (reference sequence). This CDR3 has 12 residues. The CDR3 bases are TGTGCCACCAGCAACCGGAATCAGCCCCAGCATTTT. It yields the protein CATSNRNQPQHF.

This clonotype was seen only a few times. The chain joins TRBV5-1 to TRBJ1-2; the D is unclear. Germline V lookup: CDR1 SGHRS, CDR2 YFSETQ. V was cut by 0 bases and J by 3 bases, with 3 bases left in between. The length of the CDR3 is 12 residues. The CDR3 is CASSLGDYGYTF. CDR3 bases: TGCGCCAGCAGCTTGGGGGACTATGGCTACACCTTC.

This clonotype was recorded only once. The rearrangement joins TRBV21-1 to TRBJ2-1; whether TRBD2, the table's D call, matches the DNA was not checked. TRBV21-1 is classified as a pseudogene. The CDR3 consists of 18 residues. The CDR3 coding sequence is TGTGCCAGCAGCCGAAAGGGGGATAGCGGGAGGACCTACAATGAGCAGTTCTTC. This encodes CASSRKGDSGRTYNEQFF.

V and J are TRBV12-5 and TRBJ1-2, with 7 bases aligning to TRBD1. Germline CDR1 LGHNT, CDR2 FRNRAP. This CDR3 has 15 amino acids. The ends lost 4 bases at V and 4 bases at J; junction bases unmatched: 9. DNA for the CDR3: TGTGCTAGTGGTTCGGGGGACAGTCGGAGCTATGGCTACACCTTC. Its protein product is CASGSGDSRSYGYTF.

The chain employs TRBV9 and TRBJ1-5; D is uncertain. The V end was cut by 0 bases, the J end by 9 bases, with 16 bases between. Germline V lookup: CDR1 SGDLS, CDR2 YYNGEE. CDR3 size: 15 residues. In nucleotides, the CDR3 is TGTGCCAGCAGCGTAGGCGGGAGTCCATTCGGGCCCCAGCATTTT. This codes for CASSVGGSPFGPQHF.

This chain's CDR3 is CAWTVTVGSYGYTF. The CDR3 coding sequence is TGTGCCTGGACCGTAACTGTCGGCAGCTATGGCTACACCTTC. The chain couples TRBV30 to TRBJ1-2; D call uncertain. Germline V gene lookup returns CDR1 GTSNPN and CDR2 SVGIG (reference sequence). The CDR3 length is 14 residues. V dropped 4 bases and J dropped 4 bases, with 16 bases sitting between them.

J is TRBJ1-1 and V is TRBV9, with D possibly TRBD1 on 5 matching bases. V lost 0 bases to trimming and J lost 4 bases, with 13 bases between them. The CDR3 contains 15 residues. Per the germline V gene, CDR1 is SGDLS and CDR2 is YYNGEE. In DNA form, the CDR3 reads TGTGCCAGCAGCGTAGGAGGAGGGACGGGCACTGAAGCTTTCTTT. The encoded protein is CASSVGGGTGTEAFF.

V gene TRBV12-3 or TRBV12-4 combines with J gene TRBJ1-1; unclear D gene. The CDR3 totals 13 residues. The V gene lost 7 bases and the J gene lost 1 base, with 10 bases spanning the gap. CDR3 sequence: CASTHPANTEAFF. The CDR3, as DNA: TGTGCCAGCACCCATCCGGCGAACACTGAAGCTTTCTTT.

The J gene is TRBJ2-4, the V gene TRBV13; 7 bases align to TRBD1. The germline gives CDR1 PRHDT, CDR2 FYEKMQ (reference sequence). The V segment lost 5 bases and the J segment 9 bases; nucleotides outside the gene matches: 7. The CDR3 is 13 residues long. CDR3 amino acids: CASSIEGAGIQYF. CDR3 nucleotides: TGTGCCAGCAGCATAGAGGGGGCCGGCATTCAGTACTTC. Based on the CDR3 plus reference TRBV13 and TRBJ2-4, the full variable domain is AAGVIQSPRHLIKEKRETATLKCYPIPRHDTVYWYQQGPGQDPQFLISFYEKMQSDKGSIPDRFSAQQFSDYHSELNMSSLELGDSALYFCASSIEGAGIQYFGAGTRLSVL.